Presented here are 20 T cell receptor beta chains from one specimen sequenced in a study of cytomegalovirus exposure and HLA in healthy donors. The protocol was immunoSEQ multiplex PCR, while the TCRdb copy is restricted to in-frame clones and leaves out a portion. The sample holds some 130,000 clones; roughly 89% are singletons and the top ten take 0.95% to 1.5%. Sequencing was done on a sample of PBMCs. The receptors come from a woman between 18 and 30 years old in good health and CMV-seronegative.

The chain carries TRBV6-5 and TRBJ1-2; D may be TRBD1 (5 bases). Trimming took off 2 bases at V and 8 bases at J, with 9 bases between the two ends. The germline V gene encodes CDR1 MNHEY and CDR2 SVGAGI. The CDR3 runs 12 residues. The CDR3 region has the DNA TGTGCCAGCAGTTACCCTACAGGAGGCTACACCTTC. Its protein is CASSYPTGGYTF.

V gene TRBV6-6 combines with J gene TRBJ1-5; 10 bases are a match to TRBD1. CDR3 length equals 13 residues. The junction had 3 bases not matched to a gene; V was cut back by 6 bases and J by 7 bases. Germline V gives CDR1 MNHNY, CDR2 SVGAGI (reference sequence). For the CDR3, the DNA is TGTGCCAGCAGAAGACAGGGGGCGCAGCCCCAGCATTTT. As protein: CASRRQGAQPQHF.

The chain joins TRBV21-1 to TRBJ2-4; the table's D call, TRBD1, was not checked against the DNA. TRBV21-1 corresponds to a pseudogene. This CDR3 has 18 amino acids. CDR3 sequence: CASSKVRRRQGGKNIQYF. The CDR3 DNA reads as TGTGCCAGCAGCAAAGTGCGTCGAAGACAGGGGGGAAAAAACATTCAGTACTTC.

The gene calls are TRBV5-1 and TRBJ1-2; TRBD1 agrees at 10 bases. Germline V gives CDR1 SGHRS, CDR2 YFSETQ. The CDR3 loop spans 15 amino acids. The J segment lost 4 bases and the V segment lost 5 bases, leaving 8 bases of the junction unmatched. CDR3 amino acids: CASSQDRGRVYGYTF. The DNA of the CDR3 is TGCGCCAGCAGTCAAGACAGGGGGCGCGTCTATGGCTACACCTTC.

The rearrangement uses TRBV6-1 and TRBJ1-6; the D is unclear. The V end lost 6 bases, the J end lost 10 bases, and 16 bases lay between the germline ends. The CDR3 covers 14 residues. Germline V CDR1 and CDR2: MNHNS, SASEGT. The DNA for the CDR3 is TGTGCCAGCAGCCTACTGGGAGTGGACTCACCCCTCCACTTT. Translated: CASSLLGVDSPLHF.

This chain links TRBV6-6 with TRBJ1-2; no clear D gene. In germline, CDR1 is MNHNY, CDR2 SVGAGI (reference sequence). This CDR3 is built from 15 residues. V gave up 6 bases and J gave up 4 bases, with 18 bases separating them. CDR3 sequence reads: CASSPTGISRYGYTF. The CDR3 coding sequence is TGTGCCAGCAGCCCCACCGGGATTTCCCGCTATGGCTACACCTTC.

The V and J genes are TRBV27 and TRBJ2-7; D unresolved. Deletions cut 3 bases from V and 1 base from J, with 10 bases between. The CDR3 extends over 14 amino acids. Germline V gene data show CDR1 as MNHEY and CDR2 as SMNVEV (reference sequence). The CDR3 DNA sequence: TGTGCCAGCAGTTTGGCGGCATTTTCCTACGAGCAGTACTTC. This encodes CASSLAAFSYEQYF.

The gene calls are TRBV5-1 and TRBJ2-1; TRBD1 matches 7 bases. This CDR3 region has 13 residues. V shed 4 bases, J shed 4 bases, and the junction held 2 bases outside the gene matches. Germline V CDR1 and CDR2: SGHRS, YFSETQ. The CDR3 loop reads CASSQDRYNEQFF. As DNA, the CDR3 is TGCGCCAGCAGCCAGGACAGGTACAATGAGCAGTTCTTC.

The J gene is TRBJ2-1, the V gene TRBV5-1; 9 nucleotides align to TRBD1. Germline V CDR1 and CDR2: SGHRS, YFSETQ. The CDR3 has 14 residues. V lost 4 bases, J lost 3 bases, and 2 bases stayed unmatched. CDR3 nucleotides: TGCGCCAGCAGCATGACAGGGGGCTACAATGAGCAGTTCTTC. It translates to CASSMTGGYNEQFF.

This clone was counted once. The gene calls are TRBV4-1 and TRBJ2-7, with TRBD1 matching 8 bases. This CDR3 spans 15 amino acids. V trimming: 1 base; J trimming: 6 bases; junction bases outside the gene matches: 8. Germline V gene lookup returns CDR1 MGHRA and CDR2 YSYEKL. CDR3 nucleotides: TGCGCCAGCAGCCAAGGACAGGGGTTTTGGGGCGAGCAGTACTTC. This sequence encodes CASSQGQGFWGEQYF.

V gene TRBV11-2 combines with J gene TRBJ2-7; D not resolved. CDR3 length equals 13 residues. Trimming cost V 2 bases and J 7 bases, with 12 bases left between them. Germline loops: CDR1 SGHAT, CDR2 FQNNGV. Written as DNA, the CDR3 is TGTGCCAGCAGCTTAAAACCCGGGTGGGAGCAGTACTTC. Translated, it gives CASSLKPGWEQYF.

The V call is TRBV4-2, the J call TRBJ2-1, with a tentative D call TRBD2 (7 bases). V lost 3 bases to trimming and J lost 4 bases, with 19 bases between them. Germline lookup yields CDR1 LGHNA and CDR2 YNFKEQ. The CDR3 is 17 amino acids. CDR3 nucleotides: TGTGCCAGCAGCCAGGGGGGGGCCCGAACGGGGTACAATGAGCAGTTCTTC. Protein: CASSQGGARTGYNEQFF.

The chain links TRBV5-1 to TRBJ1-4; 7 nucleotides agree with TRBD1. The ends lost 4 bases at V and 4 bases at J; junction bases unmatched: 10. Germline V lookup: CDR1 SGHRS, CDR2 YFSETQ. This CDR3 has 16 residues. The CDR3 bases are TGCGCCAGCAGCCTCCAACCGGGACAGAGTAATGAAAAACTGTTTTTT. Its protein is CASSLQPGQSNEKLFF.

The gene calls are TRBV5-1 and TRBJ2-3; TRBD1 matches 8 bases. The trim removed 0 bases at V and 2 bases at J, leaving 5 bases unmatched. Germline V gives CDR1 SGHRS, CDR2 YFSETQ. The CDR3 loop spans 16 amino acids. For the CDR3, the DNA is TGCGCCAGCAGCTTGGACAGGGGGGTATCCACAGATACGCAGTATTTT. This encodes CASSLDRGVSTDTQYF.

As regards this clone: Distinct nucleotide sequences in the sample also encode this CDR3. The V call is TRBV4-2, the J call TRBJ2-1, with 8 bases fitting TRBD2. Germline values: CDR1 LGHNA, CDR2 YNFKEQ. This CDR3 is 16 amino acids long. V shed 0 bases, J shed 0 bases, and the junction held 1 base outside the gene matches. The DNA of the CDR3 is TGTGCCAGCAGCCAAGATCGGGGGGGCTCCTACAATGAGCAGTTCTTC. This encodes CASSQDRGGSYNEQFF.

V is TRBV2 and J is TRBJ1-1, with a tentative D call TRBD1 (5 bases). The V gene lost 1 base and the J gene lost 4 bases, with 16 bases spanning the gap. This CDR3 is 16 amino acids long. CDR1 is SNHLY and CDR2 is FYNNEI in the germline V gene. CDR3 DNA: TGTGCCAGCAGTGAAGTGGGGGGTATTGACAGCACTGAAGCTTTCTTT. This encodes CASSEVGGIDSTEAFF.

The V and J genes are TRBV7-9 and TRBJ1-4; D gene unclear. V dropped 5 bases and J dropped 0 bases, with 10 bases sitting between them. Germline CDR1 SEHNR, CDR2 FQNEAQ (reference sequence). This CDR3 spans 15 amino acids. The CDR3, as DNA: TGTGCCAGCAGCCAACACAGTTCAACTAATGAAAAACTGTTTTTT. This encodes CASSQHSSTNEKLFF.

This clone was seen a handful of times. The chain uses TRBV27 and TRBJ1-2, with TRBD1 matching over 7 bases. With V trimmed by 8 bases and J by 5 bases, 8 bases remained unmatched. CDR3 length: 13 amino acids. CDR1 is MNHEY and CDR2 is SMNVEV in the germline V gene (reference sequence). The CDR3 region is CASGPGQVYGYTF. DNA of the CDR3: TGTGCCAGCGGACCCGGACAGGTATATGGCTACACCTTC.

This sequence joins TRBV5-5 and TRBJ2-7, with D maybe TRBD1 (6 bases). V was pared by 3 bases and J by 0 bases, with 7 bases between. Germline V CDR1 and CDR2: SGHKS, YYEKEE (reference sequence). The CDR3 consists of 13 residues. CDR3 protein: CASSSGASYEQYF. CDR3 bases: TGTGCCAGCAGCTCAGGGGCCTCCTACGAGCAGTACTTC.

The chain couples TRBV5-1 to TRBJ2-7, with 7 positions matching TRBD1. The CDR3 sequence is 13 residues long. Germline assignment: CDR1 SGHRS and CDR2 YFSETQ. V gave up 4 bases and J gave up 8 bases; unmatched junction bases: 9. The CDR3: CASSPGTAGQQYF. The CDR3 bases are TGCGCCAGCAGCCCCGGGACAGCCGGACAGCAGTACTTC.